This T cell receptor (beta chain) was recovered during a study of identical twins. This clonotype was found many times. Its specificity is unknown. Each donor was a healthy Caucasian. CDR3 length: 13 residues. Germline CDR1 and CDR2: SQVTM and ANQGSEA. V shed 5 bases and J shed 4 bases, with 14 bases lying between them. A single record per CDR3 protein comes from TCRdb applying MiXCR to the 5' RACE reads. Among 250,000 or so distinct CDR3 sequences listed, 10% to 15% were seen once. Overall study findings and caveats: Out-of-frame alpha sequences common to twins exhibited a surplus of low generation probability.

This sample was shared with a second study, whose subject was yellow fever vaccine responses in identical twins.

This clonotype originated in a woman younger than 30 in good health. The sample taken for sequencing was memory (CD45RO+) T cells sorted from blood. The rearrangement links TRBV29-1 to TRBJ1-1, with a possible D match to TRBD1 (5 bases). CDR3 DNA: TGCAGCGTTAACACCCAGGGAGCCACTGAAGCTTTCTTT. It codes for CSVNTQGATEAFF.